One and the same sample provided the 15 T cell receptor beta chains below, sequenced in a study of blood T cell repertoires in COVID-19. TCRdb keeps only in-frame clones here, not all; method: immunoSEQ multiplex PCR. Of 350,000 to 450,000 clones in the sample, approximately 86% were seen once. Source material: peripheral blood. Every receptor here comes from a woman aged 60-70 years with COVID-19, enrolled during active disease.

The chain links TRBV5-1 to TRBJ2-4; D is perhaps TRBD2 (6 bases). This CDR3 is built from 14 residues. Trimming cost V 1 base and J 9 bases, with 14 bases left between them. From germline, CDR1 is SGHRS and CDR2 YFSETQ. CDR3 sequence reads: CASSLSGDSSIQYF. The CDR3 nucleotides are TGCGCCAGCAGCTTGTCCGGGGACTCTAGCATTCAGTACTTC.

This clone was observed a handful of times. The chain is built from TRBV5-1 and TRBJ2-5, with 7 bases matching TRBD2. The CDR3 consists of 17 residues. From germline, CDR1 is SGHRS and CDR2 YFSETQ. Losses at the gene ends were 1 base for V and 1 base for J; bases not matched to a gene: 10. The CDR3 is CASSLNRSGVTQETQYF. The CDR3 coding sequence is TGCGCCAGCAGCTTGAATCGGAGCGGGGTAACCCAAGAGACCCAGTACTTC.

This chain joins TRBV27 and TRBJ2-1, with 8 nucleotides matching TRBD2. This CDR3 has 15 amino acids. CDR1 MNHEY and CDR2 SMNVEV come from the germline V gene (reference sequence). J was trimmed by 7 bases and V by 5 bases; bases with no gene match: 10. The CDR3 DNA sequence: TGTGCCAGCAGTACCTTTAGCGGGGTGGAGAATGAGCAGTTCTTC. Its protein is CASSTFSGVENEQFF.

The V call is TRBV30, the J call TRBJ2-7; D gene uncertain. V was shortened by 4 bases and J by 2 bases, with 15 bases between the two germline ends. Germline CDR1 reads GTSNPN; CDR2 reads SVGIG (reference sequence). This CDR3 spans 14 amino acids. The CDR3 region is CAWTTGERPYEQYF. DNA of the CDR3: TGTGCCTGGACCACGGGTGAGAGGCCCTACGAGCAGTACTTC.

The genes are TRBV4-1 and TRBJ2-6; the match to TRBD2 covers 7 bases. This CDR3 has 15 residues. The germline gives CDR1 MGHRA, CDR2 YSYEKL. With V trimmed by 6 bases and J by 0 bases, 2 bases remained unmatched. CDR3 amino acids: CASRLAGSGANVLTF. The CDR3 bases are TGCGCCAGCAGGTTAGCGGGCTCTGGGGCCAACGTCCTGACTTTC.

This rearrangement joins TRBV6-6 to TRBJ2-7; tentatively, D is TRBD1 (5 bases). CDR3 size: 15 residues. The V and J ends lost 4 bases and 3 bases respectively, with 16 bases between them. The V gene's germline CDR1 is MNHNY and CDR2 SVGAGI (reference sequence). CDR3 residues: CASSLTPWQGYEQYF. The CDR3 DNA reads TGTGCCAGCAGTTTAACACCCTGGCAGGGCTACGAGCAGTACTTC.

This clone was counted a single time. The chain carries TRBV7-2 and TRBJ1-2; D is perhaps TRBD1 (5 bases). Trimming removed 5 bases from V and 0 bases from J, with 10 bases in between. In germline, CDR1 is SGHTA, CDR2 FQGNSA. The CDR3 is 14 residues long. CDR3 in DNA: TGTGCCAGCAGCAAGACAGCCACTAACTATGGCTACACCTTC. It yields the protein CASSKTATNYGYTF.

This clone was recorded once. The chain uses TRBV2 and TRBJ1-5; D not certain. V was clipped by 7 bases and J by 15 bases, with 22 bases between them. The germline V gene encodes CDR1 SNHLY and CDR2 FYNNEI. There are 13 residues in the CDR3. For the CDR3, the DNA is TGTGCCAGCAATTCCGGGGAGGGAGGTATCCGGCATTTT. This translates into CASNSGEGGIRHF.

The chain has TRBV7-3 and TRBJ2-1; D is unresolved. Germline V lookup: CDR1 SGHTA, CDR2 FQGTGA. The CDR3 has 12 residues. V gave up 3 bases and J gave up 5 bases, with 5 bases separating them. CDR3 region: CASSLRNNEQFF. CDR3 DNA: TGTGCCAGCAGCTTGAGAAACAATGAGCAGTTCTTC.

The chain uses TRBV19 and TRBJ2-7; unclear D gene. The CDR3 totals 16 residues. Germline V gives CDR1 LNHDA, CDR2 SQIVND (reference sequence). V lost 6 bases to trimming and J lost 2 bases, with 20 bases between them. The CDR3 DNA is TGTGCCAGTAGAGCCAGTTGGGCAGGCAATACCTACGAGCAGTACTTC. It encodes CASRASWAGNTYEQYF.

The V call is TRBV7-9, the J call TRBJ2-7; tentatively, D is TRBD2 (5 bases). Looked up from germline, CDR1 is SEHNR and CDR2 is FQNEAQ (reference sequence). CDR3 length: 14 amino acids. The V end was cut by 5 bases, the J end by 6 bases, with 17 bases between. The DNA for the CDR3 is TGTGCCAGCAGCACCCACCGGGATCCCTCCGAGCAGTACTTC. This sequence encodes CASSTHRDPSEQYF.

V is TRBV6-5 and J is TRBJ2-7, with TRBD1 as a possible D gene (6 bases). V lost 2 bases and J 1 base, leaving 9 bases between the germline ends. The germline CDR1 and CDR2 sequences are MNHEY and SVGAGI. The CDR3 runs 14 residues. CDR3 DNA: TGTGCCAGCAGTTACGTCAGGGGTTCCTACGAGCAGTACTTC. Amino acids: CASSYVRGSYEQYF.

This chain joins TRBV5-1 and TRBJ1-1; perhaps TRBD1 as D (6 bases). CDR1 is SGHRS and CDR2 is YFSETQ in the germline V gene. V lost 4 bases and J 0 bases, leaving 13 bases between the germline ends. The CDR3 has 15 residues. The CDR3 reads CASSQIRGLNTEAFF. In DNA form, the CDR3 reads TGCGCCAGCAGCCAAATCAGGGGACTGAACACTGAAGCTTTCTTT.

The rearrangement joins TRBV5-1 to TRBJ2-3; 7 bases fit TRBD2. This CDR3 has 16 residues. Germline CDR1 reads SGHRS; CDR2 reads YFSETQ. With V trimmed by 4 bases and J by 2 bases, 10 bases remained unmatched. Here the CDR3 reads CASSGGVSSYTDTQYF. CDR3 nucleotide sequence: TGCGCCAGCAGCGGGGGGGTCTCTAGCTACACAGATACGCAGTATTTT.

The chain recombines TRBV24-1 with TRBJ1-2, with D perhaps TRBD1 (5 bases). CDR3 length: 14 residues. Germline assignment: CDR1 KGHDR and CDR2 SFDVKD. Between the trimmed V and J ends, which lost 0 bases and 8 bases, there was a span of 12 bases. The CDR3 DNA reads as TGTGCCACCAGTGATTTGCCGGGGGGTGGAGGCTACACCTTC. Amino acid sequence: CATSDLPGGGGYTF.